Sequencing of this T cell receptor (beta chain) was carried out in a study of cytomegalovirus exposure and HLA in healthy donors. Healthy donors of bone marrow made up the group. A word on this clone: The antigen is not known.

The primer mix had 60 Vbeta and 13 Jbeta primers. Data came from immunoSEQ multiplex PCR; TCRdb stores just in-frame clones and leaves some out. The sample holds fewer than 200,000 clones, about four fifths seen once. The germline V gene has CDR1 SQVTM and CDR2 ANQGSEA. V shed 4 bases and J shed 1 base, with 11 bases lying between them. This CDR3 spans 14 amino acids. Broader study findings: Relative to the approximately 680-donor mean, N-insertions were reportedly fewer in an Asian-associated ancestry cluster in a later analysis. Most likely, a cluster of highly shared sequence variants arose as a sequencing artifact. The authors listed around 150 TCR beta chains as cytomegalovirus-associated.

V is TRBV29-1 and J is TRBJ2-1; possibly TRBD2 for D (6 bases). The clonotype originates from a woman between 45 and 65 years old in good health and CMV-seronegative. The specimen sequenced was PBMCs. The CDR3 loop reads CSVAVAESYNEQFF. CDR3 nucleotide sequence: TGCAGCGTTGCTGTAGCGGAGTCCTACAATGAGCAGTTCTTC.